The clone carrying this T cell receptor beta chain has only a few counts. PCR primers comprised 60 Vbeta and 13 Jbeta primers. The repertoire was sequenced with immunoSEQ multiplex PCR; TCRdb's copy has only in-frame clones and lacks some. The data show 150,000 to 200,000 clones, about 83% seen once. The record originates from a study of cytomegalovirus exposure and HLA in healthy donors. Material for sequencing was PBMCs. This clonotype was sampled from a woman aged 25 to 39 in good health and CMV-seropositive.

CDR3 sequence reads: CASSIRGVGEAFF. CDR3 nucleotides: TGTGCCAGTAGTATCCGGGGGGTAGGTGAAGCTTTCTTT. The chain joins TRBV19 to TRBJ1-1, with D possibly being TRBD1 (5 bases). Trimming cost V 3 bases and J 7 bases, with 12 bases left between them. The CDR3 covers 13 residues. CDR1 LNHDA and CDR2 SQIVND come from the germline V gene (reference sequence).